This T cell receptor (beta chain) was observed in a study of identical twins. To note about this clonotype: The antigen remains unidentified.

Germline assignment: CDR1 SGHTA and CDR2 FQGNSA. V was trimmed by 1 base and J by 1 base, leaving 7 bases between them. CDR3 length: 14 amino acids. A universal primer site was incorporated via template switching, and the cDNA contained unique molecular identifiers. TCRdb reanalysed the 5' RACE reads using MiXCR and keeps one entry per CDR3 protein. The table lists 350,000 to 450,000 distinct CDR3 sequences, under 20% of them singletons. Study conclusions and caveats: Cross-sectional statistics underpinned the conclusions; the same donors were not followed. Abundant beta clonotypes from cord blood bore fewer insertions; memory repertoires lacked this pattern.

In every case, the donor was a healthy Caucasian. The TCR was taken from a man in his fifties or sixties in good health. The sample comprised naive T cells sorted from blood. V usage is TRBV7-2 and J usage is TRBJ1-1, with D unresolved. In DNA, the CDR3 is TGTGCCAGCAGCTTAGTTGTGGGGAACACTGAAGCTTTCTTT. Translating it yields CASSLVVGNTEAFF.